This T cell receptor (beta chain) emerged from a study of shared clonotypes between healthy human individuals. Germline V CDR1 and CDR2: SGHRS, YFSETQ. The germline V and J ends were trimmed by 7 bases and 1 base, with 11 bases remaining between them. The CDR3 loop spans 13 amino acids. Some clones are missing from TCRdb's copy, which holds only in-frame ones; the method was immunoSEQ multiplex PCR. This sample has roughly 500,000 clones; roughly 95% occur once, and the top ten carry about 0.064%. Material: naive CD4+ T cells sorted from blood. Specified subset: CD45RA+ positively selected. The chain uses TRBV5-1 and TRBJ2-5; the D call may be TRBD1 or TRBD2 (5 bases each). This receptor was identified in a woman under 40 in good health. This CDR3 reads CASSGDPQETQYF. The CDR3 DNA reads as TGCGCCAGCTCCGGGGACCCCCAAGAGACCCAGTACTTC.